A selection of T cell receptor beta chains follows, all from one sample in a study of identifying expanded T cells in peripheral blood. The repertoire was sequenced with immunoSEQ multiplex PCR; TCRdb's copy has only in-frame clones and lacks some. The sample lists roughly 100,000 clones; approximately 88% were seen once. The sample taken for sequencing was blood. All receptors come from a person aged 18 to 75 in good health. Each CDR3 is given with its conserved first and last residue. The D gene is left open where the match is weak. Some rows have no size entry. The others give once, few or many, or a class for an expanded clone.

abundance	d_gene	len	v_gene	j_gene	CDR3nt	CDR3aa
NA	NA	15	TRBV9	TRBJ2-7	TGTGCCAGCAGCGTAGATGCGGGAAGCTCCTACGAGCAGTACTTC	CASSVDAGSSYEQYF
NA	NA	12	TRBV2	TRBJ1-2	TGTGCCAGCCGCCAGGGGAGCTATGGCTACACCTTC	CASRQGSYGYTF
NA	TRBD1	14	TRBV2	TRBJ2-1	TGTGCCAGCAGTGACAGGGGGCTTATCAATGAGCAGTTCTTC	CASSDRGLINEQFF
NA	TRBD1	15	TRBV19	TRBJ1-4	TGTGCCAGTAGTATGGAGGGGGCAGGTAATGAAAAACTGTTTTTT	CASSMEGAGNEKLFF
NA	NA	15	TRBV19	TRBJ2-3	TGTGCCAGTAGTATCTTCCCTGGGAGCACAGATACGCAGTATTTT	CASSIFPGSTDTQYF
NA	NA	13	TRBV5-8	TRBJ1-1	TGTGCCAGTCTGAGATCCGGGAACACTGAAGCTTTCTTT	CASLRSGNTEAFF
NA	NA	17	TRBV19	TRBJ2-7	TGTGCCAGCGACCCCGGACGCATTCCCAGCGGTACCTACGAGCAGTACTTC	CASDPGRIPSGTYEQYF
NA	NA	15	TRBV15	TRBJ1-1	TGTGCCACCAGCGACCAGAAGGCGCGCGGCACTGAAGCTTTCTTT	CATSDQKARGTEAFF
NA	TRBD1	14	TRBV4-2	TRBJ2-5	TGTGCCAGCAGCCAATCCGGGACAGAAGAGACCCAGTACTTC	CASSQSGTEETQYF
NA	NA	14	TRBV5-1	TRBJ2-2	TGCGCCAGCAGCTTGGTCGGGGGCACCGGGGAGCTGTTTTTT	CASSLVGGTGELFF
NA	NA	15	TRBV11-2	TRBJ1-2	TGTGCCAGCAGCTTAGATCTAAGCAGGGAAGATGGCTACACCTTC	CASSLDLSREDGYTF
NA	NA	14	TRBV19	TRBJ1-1	TGTGCCAGTAGTATAGGGGTGGGGAACACTGAAGCTTTCTTT	CASSIGVGNTEAFF
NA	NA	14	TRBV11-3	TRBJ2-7	TGTGCCAGCAGCACATCGGGACTCTCCTACGAGCAGTACTTC	CASSTSGLSYEQYF
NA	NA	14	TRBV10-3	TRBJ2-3	TGTGCCATCAGTCAGGGGTTTAGCACAGATACGCAGTATTTT	CAISQGFSTDTQYF
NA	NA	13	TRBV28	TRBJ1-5	TGTGCCAGCAGTTCGGGGGGTCATCAGCCCCAGCATTTT	CASSSGGHQPQHF
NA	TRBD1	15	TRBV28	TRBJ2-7	TGTGCCAGCAGTTTATTCGGGACAGGGAGCCACGAGCAGTACTTC	CASSLFGTGSHEQYF
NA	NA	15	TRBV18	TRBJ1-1	TGTGCCAGCTCACCTCCGGGTATTGTAAACACTGAAGCTTTCTTT	CASSPPGIVNTEAFF
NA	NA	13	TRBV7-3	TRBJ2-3	TGTGCCAGCAGCCCCAGTAACCAGGATACGCAGTATTTT	CASSPSNQDTQYF
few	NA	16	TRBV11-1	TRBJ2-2	TGTGCCAGCAGCCCCCGAGGTAGCGGCAACACCGGGGAGCTGTTTTTT	CASSPRGSGNTGELFF
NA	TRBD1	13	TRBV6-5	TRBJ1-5	TGTGCCAGCAGTTTCGACAGGGGACAGCCCCAGCATTTT	CASSFDRGQPQHF
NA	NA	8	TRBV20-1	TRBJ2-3	TGCAGTGCCCACCGACAGTATTTT	CSAHRQYF
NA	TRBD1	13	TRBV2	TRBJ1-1	TGTGCCAGCAGTGGGGACAGGGGGACTGAAGCTTTCTTT	CASSGDRGTEAFF
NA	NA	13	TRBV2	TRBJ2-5	TGTGCCAGCAGTAGGGACTTTGGGGAGACCCAGTACTTC	CASSRDFGETQYF
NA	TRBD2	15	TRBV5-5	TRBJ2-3	TGTGCCAGCAGCTATCTAGCGGGGTCCACAGATACGCAGTATTTT	CASSYLAGSTDTQYF
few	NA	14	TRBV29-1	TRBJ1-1	TGCAGCGTGGAAACAGGGAGGAGGAACACTGAAGCTTTCTTT	CSVETGRRNTEAFF
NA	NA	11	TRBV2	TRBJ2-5	TGTGCCAGCAGTGAAGAAGAGACCCAGTACTTC	CASSEEETQYF
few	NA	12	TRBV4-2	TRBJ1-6	TGTGCCAGCAGCCAAGCGTTGTCACCCCTCCACTTT	CASSQALSPLHF
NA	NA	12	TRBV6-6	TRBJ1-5	TGTGCCAGCAGTTACTTAGATCAGCCCCAGCATTTT	CASSYLDQPQHF
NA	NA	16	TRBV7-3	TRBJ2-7	TGTGCCAGCAGCTCCGGGGCCTCCCGGACCATTGACGAGCAGTACTTC	CASSSGASRTIDEQYF
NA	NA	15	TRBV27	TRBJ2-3	TGTGCCAGCAGTTTAGGGGTCCTAGGCACAGATACGCAGTATTTT	CASSLGVLGTDTQYF
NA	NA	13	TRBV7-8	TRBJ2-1	TGTGCCAGCAGCTTAGTCGGCGTCAATGAGCAGTTCTTC	CASSLVGVNEQFF
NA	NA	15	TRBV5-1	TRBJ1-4	TGCGCCAGCAGCTTTAACAGCGTAACTAATGAAAAACTGTTTTTT	CASSFNSVTNEKLFF
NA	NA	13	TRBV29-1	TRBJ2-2	TGCAGCGTCGGGGGAGCGAACACCGGGGAGCTGTTTTTT	CSVGGANTGELFF
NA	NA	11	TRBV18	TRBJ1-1	TGTGCCAGCTCGGATAGGGAAGAAGCTTTCTTT	CASSDREEAFF
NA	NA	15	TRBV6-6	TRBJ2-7	TGTGCCAGCAGTGGATCTTCGGGGGCGAACTACGAGCAGTACTTC	CASSGSSGANYEQYF
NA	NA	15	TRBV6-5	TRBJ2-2	TGTGCCAGCAGTAGACTAGTAAAGAACACCGGGGAGCTGTTTTTT	CASSRLVKNTGELFF
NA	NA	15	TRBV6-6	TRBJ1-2	TGTGCCAGCACCCAAAATACGGGAGGGGGTTATGGCTACACCTTC	CASTQNTGGGYGYTF
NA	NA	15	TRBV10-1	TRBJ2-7	TGCGCCAGCAGTGAGTCAGCGCGGAAACCCTACGAGCAGTACTTC	CASSESARKPYEQYF
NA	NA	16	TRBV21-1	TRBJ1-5	TGTGCCAGCAGCAAAGCGCTTTGGGCGATCAATCAGCCCCAGCATTTT	CASSKALWAINQPQHF
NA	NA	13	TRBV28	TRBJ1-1	TGTGCCAGCAGCAGAGGCAGTTACACTGAAGCTTTCTTT	CASSRGSYTEAFF
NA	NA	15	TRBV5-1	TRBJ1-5	TGCGCCAGCAGCTTGTCCGGAACAAGCAATCAGCCCCAGCATTTT	CASSLSGTSNQPQHF
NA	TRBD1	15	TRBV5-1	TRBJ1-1	TGCGCCAGCAGCTTGACCGGGACAGGGAACACTGAAGCTTTCTTT	CASSLTGTGNTEAFF
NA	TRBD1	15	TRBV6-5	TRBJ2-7	TGTGCCAGCAGCCGGGACAGGGCTACGTCCTACGAGCAGTACTTC	CASSRDRATSYEQYF
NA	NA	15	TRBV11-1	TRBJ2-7	TGTGCCAGCAGCCGAGCCGGGCCTCCTTCCTACGAGCAGTACTTC	CASSRAGPPSYEQYF
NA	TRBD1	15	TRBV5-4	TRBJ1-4	TGTGCCAGCAGCTTCGACAGGGGGGCTAATGAAAAACTGTTTTTT	CASSFDRGANEKLFF
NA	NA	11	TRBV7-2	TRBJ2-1	TGTGCCAGCAGCTTCCGGGGTGAGCAGTTCTTC	CASSFRGEQFF
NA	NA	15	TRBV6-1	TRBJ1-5	TGTGCCAGCAGTGAAATGGGACACCGAGATCAGCCCCAGCATTTT	CASSEMGHRDQPQHF